Detailed here is one TCR beta chain. Its antigen is undetermined. This sample is part of a study of CXCR3-negative and CXCR3-positive naive CD8 T cells. Germline V CDR1 and CDR2: SGHTA, FQGTGA. The CDR3 is 15 residues long. Via 5' RACE with UMI labels, TRB cDNA libraries were prepared. From its re-call of the 5' RACE reads, TCRdb lists each CDR3 protein once, without DNA. The ten most abundant clones cover 4.8% of a sample with tens of thousands of distinct CDR3 sequences. Findings and limits, study-wide: A higher hydrophobicity marked the TRB CDR3s of CXCR3-positive naive cells versus CXCR3-negative naive cells.

This chain links TRBV7-3 with TRBJ2-7; with no DNA, the TCRdb D assignment of TRBD2 cannot be verified. This sequence originates from a human donor in good health. Some clones in this sample may be carry-over from other donors' samples. The sequencing input was naive CXCR3+ CD8+ T cells from blood. Stated subset: CD45RO-CCR7+CD27+CD95- naive CD8+ T cells expressing CXCR3 (TNR3+). The CDR3 loop is CASSTRTSTFNEQYF. The full variable domain, with the rest looked up from reference TRBV7-3 and TRBJ2-7, is GAGVSQTPSNKVTEKGKYVELRCDPISGHTALYWYRQSLGQGPEFLIYFQGTGAADDSGLPNDRFFAVRPEGSVSTLKIQRTERGDSAVYLCASSTRTSTFNEQYFGPGTRLTVT.